This T cell receptor beta chain stems from a study of cytomegalovirus exposure and HLA in healthy donors. Study conclusions and caveats: Later, an analysis showed that TCR beta chains associated with HLA were more clonally expanded than others that were equally common. Most of the TCR beta V segments (in an earlier analysis) were productive either about 87% or about 30% of the time. When presence/absence was analysed, sequencing depth was taken to be roughly uniform across donors.

In regard to this clone: Its antigen is not known.

This CDR3 has 18 residues. V shed 2 bases and J shed 0 bases, with 20 bases lying between them. Germline CDR1 reads MNHEY; CDR2 reads SMNVEV (reference sequence). Use of 60 Vbeta and 13 Jbeta primers characterized the PCR. Libraries were prepared by immunoSEQ multiplex PCR; TCRdb keeps only in-frame clonotypes and omits some of them. The listing contains approximately 70,000 clones. Donors counted as nominally healthy when sampled, yet unrecorded immune exposures were likely. This rearrangement joins TRBV27 to TRBJ2-7, with D maybe TRBD2 (5 bases). The sample was PBMCs. The clonotype comes from a woman under 40 in good health and CMV-seronegative. The DNA of the CDR3 is TGTGCCAGCAGTTTACTCCCGACGCGGGCAGCCAGCTCCTACGAGCAGTACTTC. It encodes CASSLLPTRAASSYEQYF.